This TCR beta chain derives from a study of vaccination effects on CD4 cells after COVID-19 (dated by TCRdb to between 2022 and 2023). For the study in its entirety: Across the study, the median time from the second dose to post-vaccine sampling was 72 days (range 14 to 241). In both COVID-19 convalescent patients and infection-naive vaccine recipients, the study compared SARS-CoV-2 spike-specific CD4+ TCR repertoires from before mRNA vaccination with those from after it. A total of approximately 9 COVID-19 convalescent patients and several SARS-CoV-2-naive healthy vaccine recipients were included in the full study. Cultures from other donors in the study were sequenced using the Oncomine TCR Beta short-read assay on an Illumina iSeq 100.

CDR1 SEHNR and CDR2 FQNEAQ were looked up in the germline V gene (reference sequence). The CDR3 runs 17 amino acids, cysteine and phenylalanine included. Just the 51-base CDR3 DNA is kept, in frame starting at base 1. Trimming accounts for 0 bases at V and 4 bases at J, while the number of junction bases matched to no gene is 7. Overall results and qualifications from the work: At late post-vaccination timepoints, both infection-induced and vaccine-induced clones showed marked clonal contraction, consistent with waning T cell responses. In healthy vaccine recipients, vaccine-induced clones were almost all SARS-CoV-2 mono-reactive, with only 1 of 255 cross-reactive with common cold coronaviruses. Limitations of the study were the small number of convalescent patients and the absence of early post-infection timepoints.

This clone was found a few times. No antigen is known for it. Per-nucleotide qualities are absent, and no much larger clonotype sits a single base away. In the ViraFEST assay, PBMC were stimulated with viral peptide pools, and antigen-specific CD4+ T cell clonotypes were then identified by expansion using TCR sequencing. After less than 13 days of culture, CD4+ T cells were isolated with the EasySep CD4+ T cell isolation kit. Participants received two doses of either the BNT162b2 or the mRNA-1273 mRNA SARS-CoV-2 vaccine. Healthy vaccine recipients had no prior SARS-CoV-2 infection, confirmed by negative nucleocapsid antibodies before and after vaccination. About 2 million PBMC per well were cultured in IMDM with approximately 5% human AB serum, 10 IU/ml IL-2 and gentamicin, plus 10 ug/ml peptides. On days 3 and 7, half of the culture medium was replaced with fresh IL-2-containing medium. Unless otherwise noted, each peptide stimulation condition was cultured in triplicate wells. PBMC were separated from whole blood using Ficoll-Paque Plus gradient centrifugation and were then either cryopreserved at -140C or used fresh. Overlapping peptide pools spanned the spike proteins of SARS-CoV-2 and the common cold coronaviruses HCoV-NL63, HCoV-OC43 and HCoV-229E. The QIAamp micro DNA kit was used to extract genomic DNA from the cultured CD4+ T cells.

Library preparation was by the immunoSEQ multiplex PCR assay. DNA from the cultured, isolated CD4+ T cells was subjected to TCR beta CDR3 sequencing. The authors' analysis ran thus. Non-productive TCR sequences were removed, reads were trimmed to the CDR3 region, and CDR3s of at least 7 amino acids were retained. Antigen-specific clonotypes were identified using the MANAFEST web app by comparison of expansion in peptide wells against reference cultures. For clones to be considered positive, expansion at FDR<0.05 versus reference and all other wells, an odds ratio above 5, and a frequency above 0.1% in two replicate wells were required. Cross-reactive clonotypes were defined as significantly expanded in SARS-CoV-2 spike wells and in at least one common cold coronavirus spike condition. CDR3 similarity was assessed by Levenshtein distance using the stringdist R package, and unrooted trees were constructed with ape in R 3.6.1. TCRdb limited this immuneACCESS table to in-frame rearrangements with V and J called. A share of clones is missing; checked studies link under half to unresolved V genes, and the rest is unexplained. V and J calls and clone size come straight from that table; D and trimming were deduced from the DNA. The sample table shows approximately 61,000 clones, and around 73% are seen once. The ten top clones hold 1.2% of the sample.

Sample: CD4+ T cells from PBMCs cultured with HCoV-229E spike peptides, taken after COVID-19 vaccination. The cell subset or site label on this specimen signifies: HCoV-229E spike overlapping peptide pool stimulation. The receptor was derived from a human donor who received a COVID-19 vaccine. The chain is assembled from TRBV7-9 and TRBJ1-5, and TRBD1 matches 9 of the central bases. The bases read TGTGCCAGCAGCTTAGCCAGGACAGGGGTCGGGAATCAGCCCCAGCATTTT. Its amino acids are CASSLARTGVGNQPQHF.